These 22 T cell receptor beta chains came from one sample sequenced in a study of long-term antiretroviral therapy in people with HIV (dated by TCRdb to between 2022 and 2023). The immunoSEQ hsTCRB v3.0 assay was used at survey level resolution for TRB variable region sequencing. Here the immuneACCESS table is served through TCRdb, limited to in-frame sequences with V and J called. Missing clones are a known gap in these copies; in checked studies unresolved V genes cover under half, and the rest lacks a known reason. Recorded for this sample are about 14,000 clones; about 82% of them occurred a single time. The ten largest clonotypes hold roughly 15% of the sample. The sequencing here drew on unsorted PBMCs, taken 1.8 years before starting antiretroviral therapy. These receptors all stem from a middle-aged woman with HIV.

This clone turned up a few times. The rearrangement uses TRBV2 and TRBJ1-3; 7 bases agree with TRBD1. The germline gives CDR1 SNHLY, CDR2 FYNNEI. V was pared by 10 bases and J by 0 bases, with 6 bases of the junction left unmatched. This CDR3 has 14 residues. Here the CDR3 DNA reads TGTGCCAAAAGACAGGGAAGCTCTGGAAACACCATATATTTT. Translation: CAKRQGSSGNTIYF.

The CDR3 protein is CASSIQGEFLTDTQYF. CDR3 in DNA: TGTGCCAGCAGCATACAGGGGGAGTTTCTCACAGATACGCAGTATTTT. The chain combines TRBV5-5 with TRBJ2-3, with 8 bases aligning to TRBD1. V shed 4 bases, J shed 2 bases, and the junction held 9 bases outside the gene matches. This CDR3 has 16 residues. Germline loops: CDR1 SGHKS, CDR2 YYEKEE (reference sequence).

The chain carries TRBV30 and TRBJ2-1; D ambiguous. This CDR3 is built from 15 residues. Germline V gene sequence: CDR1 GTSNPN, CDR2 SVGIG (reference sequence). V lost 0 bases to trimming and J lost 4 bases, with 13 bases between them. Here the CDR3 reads CAWSVELLGYNEQFF. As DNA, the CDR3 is TGTGCCTGGAGTGTTGAGCTTTTAGGATACAATGAGCAGTTCTTC.

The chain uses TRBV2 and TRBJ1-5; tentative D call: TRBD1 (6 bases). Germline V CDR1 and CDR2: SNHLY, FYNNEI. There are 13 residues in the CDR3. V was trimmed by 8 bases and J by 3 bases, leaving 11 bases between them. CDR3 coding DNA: TGTGCCAGCCATAGGGGGGACAATCAGCCCCAGCATTTT. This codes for CASHRGDNQPQHF.

For the CDR3, the DNA is TGCGCCAGCAGTCAATGGGCACAACTTAGCAATCAGCCCCAGCATTTT. Its protein product is CASSQWAQLSNQPQHF. V and J are TRBV23-1 and TRBJ1-5; D is unresolved. TRBV23-1 is an open reading frame, and its role is uncertain. This CDR3 has 16 amino acids. V was pared by 1 base and J by 0 bases, with 10 bases between.

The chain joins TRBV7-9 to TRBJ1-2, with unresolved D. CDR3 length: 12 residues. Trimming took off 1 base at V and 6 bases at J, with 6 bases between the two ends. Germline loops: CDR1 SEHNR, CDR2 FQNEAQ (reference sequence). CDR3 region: CASSLGLDGYTF. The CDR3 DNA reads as TGTGCCAGCAGCTTAGGGTTAGATGGCTACACCTTC.

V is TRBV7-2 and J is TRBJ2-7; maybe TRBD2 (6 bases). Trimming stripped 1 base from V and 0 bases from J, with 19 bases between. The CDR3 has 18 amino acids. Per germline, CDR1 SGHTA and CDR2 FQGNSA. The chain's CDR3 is CASSLGVSSESSSYEQYF. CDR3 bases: TGTGCCAGCAGCTTAGGTGTTTCTAGCGAATCCAGCTCCTACGAGCAGTACTTC.

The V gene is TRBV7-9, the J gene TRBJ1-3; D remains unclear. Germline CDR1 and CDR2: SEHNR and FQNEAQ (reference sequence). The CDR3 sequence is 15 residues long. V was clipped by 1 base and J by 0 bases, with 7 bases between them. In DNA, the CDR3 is TGTGCCAGCAGCTTAGACGCTTACTCTGGAAACACCATATATTTT. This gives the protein CASSLDAYSGNTIYF.

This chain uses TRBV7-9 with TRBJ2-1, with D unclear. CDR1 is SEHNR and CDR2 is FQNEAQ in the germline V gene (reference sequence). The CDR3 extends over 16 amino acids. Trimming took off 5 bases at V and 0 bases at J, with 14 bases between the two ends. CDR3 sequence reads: CASSPTMTLSYNEQFF. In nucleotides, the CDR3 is TGTGCCAGCAGCCCAACTATGACCCTCTCCTACAATGAGCAGTTCTTC.

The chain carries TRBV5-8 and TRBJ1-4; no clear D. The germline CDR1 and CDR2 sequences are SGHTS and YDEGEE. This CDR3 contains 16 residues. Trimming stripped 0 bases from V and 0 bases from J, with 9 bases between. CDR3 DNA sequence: TGTGCCAGCAGCTTGGTTCTCAGTGCAACTAATGAAAAACTGTTTTTT. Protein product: CASSLVLSATNEKLFF. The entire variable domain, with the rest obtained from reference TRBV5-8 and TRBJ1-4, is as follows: EAGVTQSPTHLIKTRGQQATLRCSPISGHTSVYWYQQALGLGLQFLLWYDEGEERNRGNFPPRFSGRQFPNYSSELNVNALELEDSALYLCASSLVLSATNEKLFFGSGTQLSVL.

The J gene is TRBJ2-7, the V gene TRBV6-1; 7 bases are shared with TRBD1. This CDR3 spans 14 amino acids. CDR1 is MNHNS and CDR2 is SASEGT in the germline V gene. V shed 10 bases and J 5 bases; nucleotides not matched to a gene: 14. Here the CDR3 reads CATFPGTAAHEQYF. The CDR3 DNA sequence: TGTGCCACCTTCCCCGGGACAGCCGCACACGAGCAGTACTTC.

The CDR3 coding sequence is TGCGCCAGCAGCTTGTTATACACGGCGAACACCGGGGAGCTGTTTTTT. It codes for CASSLLYTANTGELFF. The gene calls are TRBV5-1 and TRBJ2-2; D remains unclear. The germline CDR1 and CDR2 sequences are SGHRS and YFSETQ. V lost 1 base to trimming and J lost 0 bases, with 10 bases between them. The CDR3 has 16 amino acids.

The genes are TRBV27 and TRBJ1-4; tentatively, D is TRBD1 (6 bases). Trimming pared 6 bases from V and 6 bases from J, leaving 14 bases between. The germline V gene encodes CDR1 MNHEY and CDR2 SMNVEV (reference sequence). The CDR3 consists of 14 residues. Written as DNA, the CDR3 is TGTGCCAGCAGGCCACAGGGTCAATATGAAAAACTGTTTTTT. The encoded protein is CASRPQGQYEKLFF.

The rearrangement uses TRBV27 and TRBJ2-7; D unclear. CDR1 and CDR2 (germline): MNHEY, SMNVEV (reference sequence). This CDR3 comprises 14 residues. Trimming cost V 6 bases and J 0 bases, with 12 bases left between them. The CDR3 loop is CASRSPSSSYEQYF. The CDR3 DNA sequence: TGTGCCAGCAGATCCCCTTCCAGCTCCTACGAGCAGTACTTC.

The CDR3 DNA is TGTGCCAGTAGTTTAGGGGAAAACTATGGCTACACCTTC. It translates to CASSLGENYGYTF. This chain connects TRBV19 to TRBJ1-2; possibly TRBD1 for D (5 bases). This CDR3 spans 13 amino acids. The germline CDR1 and CDR2 sequences are LNHDA and SQIVND (reference sequence). The V end lost 5 bases, the J end lost 2 bases, and 9 bases lay between the germline ends.

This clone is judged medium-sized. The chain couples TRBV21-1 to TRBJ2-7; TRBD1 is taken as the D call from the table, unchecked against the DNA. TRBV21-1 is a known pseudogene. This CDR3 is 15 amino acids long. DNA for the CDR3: TGTGCCAGCAGCAAAGTGGGACAAGACCCACACGAGCAGTACTTC. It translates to CASSKVGQDPHEQYF.

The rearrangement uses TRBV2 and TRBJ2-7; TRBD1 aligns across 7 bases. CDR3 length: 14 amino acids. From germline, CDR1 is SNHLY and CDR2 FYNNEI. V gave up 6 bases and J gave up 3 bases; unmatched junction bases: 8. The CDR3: CASRRQGSVYEQYF. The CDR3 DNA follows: TGTGCCAGCAGGAGACAGGGATCAGTCTACGAGCAGTACTTC.

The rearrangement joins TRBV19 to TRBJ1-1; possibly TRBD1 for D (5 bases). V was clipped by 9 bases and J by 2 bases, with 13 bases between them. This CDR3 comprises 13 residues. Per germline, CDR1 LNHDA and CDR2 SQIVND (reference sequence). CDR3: CASSTALNTEAFF. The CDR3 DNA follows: TGTGCCAGCTCGACAGCTCTTAACACTGAAGCTTTCTTT.

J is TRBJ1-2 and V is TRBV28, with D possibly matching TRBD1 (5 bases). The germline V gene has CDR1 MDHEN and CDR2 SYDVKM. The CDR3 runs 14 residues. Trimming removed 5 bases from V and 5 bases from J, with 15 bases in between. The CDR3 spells CASSPQGSWYGYTF. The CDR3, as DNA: TGTGCCAGCAGTCCCCAGGGATCCTGGTATGGCTACACCTTC.

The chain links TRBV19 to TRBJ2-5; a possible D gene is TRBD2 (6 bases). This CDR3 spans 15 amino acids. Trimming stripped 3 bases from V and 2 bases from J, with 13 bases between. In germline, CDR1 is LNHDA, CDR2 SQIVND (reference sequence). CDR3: CASSMGGTLQETQYF. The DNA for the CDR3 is TGTGCCAGTAGTATGGGGGGAACCCTGCAAGAGACCCAGTACTTC.

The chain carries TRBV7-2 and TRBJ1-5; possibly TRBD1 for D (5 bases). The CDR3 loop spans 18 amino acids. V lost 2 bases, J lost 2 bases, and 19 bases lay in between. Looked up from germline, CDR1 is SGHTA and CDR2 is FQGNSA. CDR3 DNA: TGTGCCAGCAGCTTAACCCGGCCAGGGCGGTTTGGCAATCAGCCCCAGCATTTT. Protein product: CASSLTRPGRFGNQPQHF. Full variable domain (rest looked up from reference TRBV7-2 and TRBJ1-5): GAGVSQSPSNKVTEKGKDVELRCDPISGHTALYWYRQSLGQGLEFLIYFQGNSAPDKSGLPSDRFSAERTGGSVSTLTIQRTQQEDSAVYLCASSLTRPGRFGNQPQHFGDGTRLSIL.

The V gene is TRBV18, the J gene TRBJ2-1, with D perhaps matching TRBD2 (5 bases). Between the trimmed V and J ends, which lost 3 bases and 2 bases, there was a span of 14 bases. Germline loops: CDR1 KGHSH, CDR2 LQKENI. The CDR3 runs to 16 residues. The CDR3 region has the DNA TGTGCCAGCTCACCCCCGGGGAGCGGTGCCTACAATGAGCAGTTCTTC. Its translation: CASSPPGSGAYNEQFF. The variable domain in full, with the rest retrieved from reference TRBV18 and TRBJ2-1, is NAGVMQNPRHLVRRRGQEARLRCSPMKGHSHVYWYRQLPEEGLKFMVYLQKENIIDESGMPKERFSAEFPKEGPSILRIQQVVRGDSAAYFCASSPPGSGAYNEQFFGPGTRLTVL.